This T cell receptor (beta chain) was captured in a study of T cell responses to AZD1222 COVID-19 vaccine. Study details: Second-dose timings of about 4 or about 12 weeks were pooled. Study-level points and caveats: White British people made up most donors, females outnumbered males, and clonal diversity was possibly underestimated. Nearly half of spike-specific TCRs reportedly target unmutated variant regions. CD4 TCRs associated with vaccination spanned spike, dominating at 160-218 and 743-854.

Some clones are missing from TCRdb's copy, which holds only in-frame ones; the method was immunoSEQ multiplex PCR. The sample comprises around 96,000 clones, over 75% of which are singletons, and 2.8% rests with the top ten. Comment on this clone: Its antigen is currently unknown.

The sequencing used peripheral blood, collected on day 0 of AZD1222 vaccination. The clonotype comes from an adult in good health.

The CDR3 DNA sequence: TGTGCCAGCAGCCGGACAGTCAAAGGGGGTGGCTACACCTTC. Its protein is CASSRTVKGGGYTF. V usage is TRBV6-5 and J usage is TRBJ1-2; weak D call: TRBD1 (6 bases). Per the germline V gene, CDR1 is MNHEY and CDR2 is SVGAGI. The V end was cut by 6 bases, the J end by 7 bases, with 18 bases between. The CDR3 has 14 amino acids.